Included here is one TCR beta chain sequence, with context. Authors' data handling: Using the CDR3 differences seen across clinicopathological groups, the authors built a distant-metastasis classifier for papillary thyroid cancer, which was meant to discriminate distant-metastatic patients. MiXCR re-clonotyped the PCR reads for TCRdb. These V and J calls rely on TCRdb rather than the paper's analysis. The sample holds around 61,000 clones; just under 30% are singletons and the top ten take 15% to 20%. Nobody among the patients had been given any treatment before thyroid surgery. This entry comes from a study of metastatic and nonmetastatic thyroid tumors. The TCR originated in a female donor with papillary thyroid cancer or a benign thyroid nodule (not recorded which). Some clones in this sample may be carry-over from other donors' samples. The sequencing input was blood.

DNA of the CDR3: TGCGCCAGCAGCCGAGGACAGGGGGCATTAAACACTGAAGCTTTCTTT. As protein: CASSRGQGALNTEAFF. The rearrangement joins TRBV4-3 to TRBJ1-1; 11 nucleotides line up with TRBD1. Germline-derived CDR1 and CDR2 are LGHNA and YSLEER. The CDR3 contains 16 residues. Trimming cost V 4 bases and J 2 bases; bases outside gene matches: 6.